One sample yielded the 25 T cell receptor beta chains listed below, sequenced in a study of blood T cell repertoires in COVID-19. Profiling relied on immunoSEQ multiplex PCR, and the TCRdb table lists in-frame clones only, not all of them. The table shows roughly 180,000 clones, with 81% occurring only once. Sequencing was carried out using PBMCs or T cells enriched from blood (not recorded which). The receptors originated from a middle-aged woman with acute COVID-19.

V usage is TRBV19 and J usage is TRBJ1-1; D perhaps matches TRBD1 (5 bases). V lost 6 bases to trimming and J lost 0 bases, with 8 bases between them. The CDR3 is made up of 13 amino acids. From germline, CDR1 is LNHDA and CDR2 SQIVND (reference sequence). In DNA, the CDR3 is TGTGCCAGTAGGGACACGATGAACACTGAAGCTTTCTTT. It codes for CASRDTMNTEAFF.

A few counts support this clone. V is TRBV7-2 and J is TRBJ2-3; TRBD2 matches at 7 bases. The CDR3 loop spans 14 amino acids. With V trimmed by 1 base and J by 6 bases, 4 bases remained unmatched. Germline CDR1 reads SGHTA; CDR2 reads FQGNSA. The DNA of the CDR3 is TGTGCCAGCAGCTTAGTGGGGGGGGACGATACGCAGTATTTT. This encodes CASSLVGGDDTQYF.

This rearrangement joins TRBV11-2 to TRBJ2-1; possible D gene TRBD1, 5 bases. Germline V gene sequence: CDR1 SGHAT, CDR2 FQNNGV. This CDR3 is built from 14 residues. V gave up 1 base and J gave up 5 bases, with 9 bases separating them. DNA of the CDR3: TGTGCCAGCAGCTTAGTGGGGCCCCACAATGAGCAGTTCTTC. Amino acids: CASSLVGPHNEQFF.

The V gene is TRBV6-1, the J gene TRBJ1-2; D not resolved. Germline V gene sequence: CDR1 MNHNS, CDR2 SASEGT. The CDR3 extends over 13 amino acids. The germline V and J ends were trimmed by 3 bases and 2 bases, with 7 bases remaining between them. CDR3 amino acids: CASSEPGNYGYTF. In nucleotides, the CDR3 is TGTGCCAGCAGTGAGCCAGGCAACTATGGCTACACCTTC.

The chain employs TRBV12-5 and TRBJ2-2; tentative D call: TRBD2 (6 bases). The V end was cut by 6 bases, the J end by 2 bases, with 13 bases between. This CDR3 is 15 amino acids long. Looked up from germline, CDR1 is LGHNT and CDR2 is FRNRAP. This CDR3 reads CASGAGGANTGELFF. The CDR3, as DNA: TGTGCTAGTGGCGCCGGAGGGGCTAACACCGGGGAGCTGTTTTTT.

The chain couples TRBV19 to TRBJ1-3; D ambiguous. Germline V gene sequence: CDR1 LNHDA, CDR2 SQIVND (reference sequence). CDR3 length equals 14 residues. The V and J ends lost 6 bases and 4 bases respectively, with 13 bases between them. CDR3 coding DNA: TGTGCCAGTAGCCCCCCGTCTCTCGGAAACACCATATATTTT. It is translated as CASSPPSLGNTIYF. The variable domain in full, with the rest retrieved from reference TRBV19 and TRBJ1-3, is DGGITQSPKYLFRKEGQNVTLSCEQNLNHDAMYWYRQDPGQGLRLIYYSQIVNDFQKGDIAEGYSVSREKKESFPLTVTSAQKNPTAFYLCASSPPSLGNTIYFGEGSWLTVV.

This sequence joins TRBV7-6 and TRBJ2-1; 12 nucleotides align to TRBD2. The junction had 7 bases not matched to a gene; V was cut back by 5 bases and J by 8 bases. The CDR3 covers 15 residues. Germline loops: CDR1 SGHVS, CDR2 FNYEAQ. CDR3 coding DNA: TGTGCCAGCAGCCTGACTAGCGGGAGAGTAGATGAGCAGTTCTTC. Protein sequence: CASSLTSGRVDEQFF.

The V call is TRBV7-9, the J call TRBJ2-3, with 7 bases lining up with TRBD1. Germline V gene lookup returns CDR1 SEHNR and CDR2 FQNEAQ (reference sequence). The CDR3 has 15 residues. With 5 bases clipped from V and 0 bases from J, the junction kept 5 bases outside the gene matches. CDR3 sequence reads: CASSAGTASTDTQYF. The DNA of the CDR3 is TGTGCCAGCAGCGCCGGGACAGCTAGCACAGATACGCAGTATTTT.

This clone was detected only a few times. The chain is built from TRBV30 and TRBJ2-7; tentatively, D is TRBD1 (6 bases). Germline values: CDR1 GTSNPN, CDR2 SVGIG (reference sequence). The CDR3 is 14 residues long. Between the trimmed V and J ends, which lost 4 bases and 0 bases, there was a span of 13 bases. CDR3 region: CAWKRDTLSYEQYF. CDR3 nucleotide sequence: TGTGCCTGGAAAAGGGACACCCTCTCCTACGAGCAGTACTTC.

V and J are TRBV6-6 and TRBJ1-2; 8 nucleotides align to TRBD1. Trimming removed 5 bases from V and 8 bases from J; junction bases left unmatched: 4. Germline V gene data show CDR1 as MNHNY and CDR2 as SVGAGI (reference sequence). The CDR3 has 12 residues. The CDR3 loop reads CASSQDRVGYTF. Written as DNA, the CDR3 is TGTGCCAGCAGTCAGGACAGGGTGGGCTACACCTTC.

The chain is built from TRBV7-9 and TRBJ1-5, with TRBD1 matching over 7 bases. Germline CDR1 reads SEHNR; CDR2 reads FQNEAQ (reference sequence). The CDR3 is made up of 14 amino acids. The V gene end was trimmed by 5 bases and the J gene end by 4 bases; junction bases not matched to a gene: 5. The CDR3: CASSPGGQNQPQHF. In DNA form, the CDR3 reads TGTGCCAGCAGCCCAGGGGGACAGAATCAGCCCCAGCATTTT.

The chain combines TRBV7-3 with TRBJ2-1, with 13 bases fitting TRBD2. J gave up 4 bases and V 2 bases, and 5 bases lay outside the gene matches. This CDR3 region has 17 residues. Germline values: CDR1 SGHTA, CDR2 FQGTGA. CDR3: CASSLGLAGAGYNEQFF. The CDR3 DNA reads TGTGCCAGCAGCTTAGGACTAGCGGGAGCGGGGTACAATGAGCAGTTCTTC.

The J gene is TRBJ2-1, the V gene TRBV7-6, with 8 bases matching TRBD2. CDR3 length: 17 amino acids. Germline V gene sequence: CDR1 SGHVS, CDR2 FNYEAQ. Unmatched junction bases numbered 10, after V lost 1 base and J lost 5 bases. The CDR3 nucleotides are TGTGCCAGCAGCTTAGGACTAGCGCGCGGGCGTAACAATGAGCAGTTCTTC. It codes for CASSLGLARGRNNEQFF.

CDR3 sequence reads: CASSLGGTSGRGEQFF. In DNA, the CDR3 is TGTGCCAGCAGCTTAGGTGGGACTAGCGGGAGGGGTGAGCAGTTCTTC. This sequence joins TRBV11-3 and TRBJ2-1; TRBD2 agrees at 16 bases. CDR1 is SGHNT, CDR2 YENEEA, per germline. The CDR3 extends over 16 amino acids. V trimming: 1 base; J trimming: 9 bases; junction bases outside the gene matches: 3.

J is TRBJ1-1 and V is TRBV7-9; D unresolved. Trimming took off 4 bases at V and 3 bases at J, with 18 bases between the two ends. Germline V CDR1 and CDR2: SEHNR, FQNEAQ (reference sequence). The CDR3 is made up of 16 amino acids. The CDR3 DNA reads as TGTGCCAGCAGCTCCTATAGCGGAGGGCGGGACACTGAAGCTTTCTTT. Translated: CASSSYSGGRDTEAFF.

This clone has only one observation. V gene TRBV1 combines with J gene TRBJ2-1; TRBD2 reflects the table's D call only, with no check against the DNA. TRBV1 is marked as a pseudogene. CDR3 length: 20 amino acids. CDR3 protein: CTSSQKGASGRDSSYNEQFF. CDR3 DNA sequence: TGCACCAGCAGCCAAAAGGGCGCTAGCGGGAGGGATAGCTCCTACAATGAGCAGTTCTTC.

The rearrangement links TRBV7-2 to TRBJ2-3, with D maybe TRBD2 (5 bases). Germline V gene lookup returns CDR1 SGHTA and CDR2 FQGNSA. This CDR3 contains 14 residues. V was clipped by 5 bases and J by 4 bases, with 13 bases between them. CDR3 sequence: CASSPGLFSDTQYF. For the CDR3, the DNA is TGTGCCAGCAGCCCCGGACTGTTCTCAGATACGCAGTATTTT.

The chain combines TRBV4-2 with TRBJ2-1, with a weak D call TRBD2 (5 bases). V was pared by 1 base and J by 9 bases, with 10 bases between. This CDR3 spans 13 amino acids. Germline CDR1 LGHNA, CDR2 YNFKEQ. The chain's CDR3 is CASSQVDWGEQFF. The CDR3, as DNA: TGTGCCAGCAGCCAAGTGGACTGGGGTGAGCAGTTCTTC.

This chain joins TRBV7-9 and TRBJ2-3; D is possibly TRBD2 (6 bases). Germline V gene lookup returns CDR1 SEHNR and CDR2 FQNEAQ (reference sequence). There are 18 residues in the CDR3. V dropped 2 bases and J dropped 4 bases, with 22 bases sitting between them. The CDR3 is CASSLNRGNFLGADTQYF. The CDR3 DNA follows: TGTGCCAGCAGCTTAAATCGCGGGAACTTCCTCGGAGCAGATACGCAGTATTTT.

This chain connects TRBV20-1 to TRBJ2-1; D possibly corresponds to TRBD2 (6 bases). The CDR3 totals 11 residues. Trimming took off 6 bases at V and 10 bases at J, with 13 bases between the two ends. Germline-derived CDR1 and CDR2 are DFQATT and SNEGSKA (reference sequence). CDR3 amino acids: CSAERGGEQFF. The CDR3 bases are TGCAGTGCGGAAAGGGGAGGCGAGCAGTTCTTC.

This clone came up a few times. CDR3 sequence reads: CASRGTVGSFTEAFF. CDR3 bases: TGCGCCAGCCGCGGGACAGTTGGTAGTTTTACTGAAGCTTTCTTT. The V gene is TRBV5-1, the J gene TRBJ1-1; TRBD1 aligns across 7 bases. Germline CDR1 is SGHRS and CDR2 is YFSETQ. J gave up 5 bases and V 7 bases, and 14 bases lay outside the gene matches. The CDR3 totals 15 residues. Variable domain in full (rest from reference TRBV5-1 and TRBJ1-1): KAGVTQTPRYLIKTRGQQVTLSCSPISGHRSVSWYQQTPGQGLQFLFEYFSETQRNKGNFPGRFSGRQFSNSRSEMNVSTLELGDSALYLCASRGTVGSFTEAFFGQGTRLTVV.

V and J are TRBV10-3 and TRBJ2-7, with TRBD1 matching over 8 bases. The CDR3 covers 14 residues. The ends lost 6 bases at V and 4 bases at J; junction bases unmatched: 8. CDR1 ENHRY and CDR2 SYGVKD come from the germline V gene. The DNA of the CDR3 is TGTGCCATCAGGGGAGACAGGGGAAGTTACGAGCAGTACTTC. This sequence encodes CAIRGDRGSYEQYF.

The chain has TRBV19 and TRBJ2-1; 8 bases agree with TRBD1. This CDR3 comprises 15 residues. With V trimmed by 7 bases and J by 1 base, 6 bases remained unmatched. From germline, CDR1 is LNHDA and CDR2 SQIVND (reference sequence). The CDR3 loop is CASKDRQGSYNEQFF. DNA for the CDR3: TGTGCCAGTAAGGACCGACAGGGGTCCTACAATGAGCAGTTCTTC.

This chain links TRBV9 with TRBJ1-1, with TRBD1 matching over 7 bases. The junction had 6 bases not matched to a gene; V was cut back by 0 bases and J by 1 base. The germline CDR1 and CDR2 sequences are SGDLS and YYNGEE. The CDR3 is 16 residues long. The CDR3 DNA reads TGTGCCAGCAGCGTAGCAGGACAGGTGACGAACACTGAAGCTTTCTTT. Protein sequence: CASSVAGQVTNTEAFF.

In this sample, this clone turned up once. The chain couples TRBV9 to TRBJ1-3; D gene unclear. CDR1 is SGDLS, CDR2 YYNGEE, per germline. The CDR3 has 14 amino acids. Trimming left V 7 bases short and J 0 bases short, with 11 bases between. CDR3 sequence (DNA): TGTGCCAGCCATACTAAAAGCTCTGGAAACACCATATATTTT. Translated: CASHTKSSGNTIYF.